These 21 T cell receptor beta chains originate from one sample sequenced in a study of T cell repertoires in cytomegalovirus infection. TCRdb re-analysed the reads in MiXCR, keeping a single row per CDR3 protein. The sample contains 290,000 or so distinct CDR3 sequences, around 9.1% of which appear only once. The sample taken for sequencing was PBMCs. These receptors all come from a human donor in good health (CMV status not recorded). Some clones in this sample may be carry-over from other donors' samples.

V gene TRBV20-1 combines with J gene TRBJ2-7; 8 bases fit TRBD1. The V gene's germline CDR1 is DFQATT and CDR2 SNEGSKA (reference sequence). Losses at the gene ends were 6 bases for V and 3 bases for J; bases not matched to a gene: 10. The CDR3 has 14 residues. CDR3 DNA sequence: TGCAGTGCCAAGGACAGGGAAGGCTTCTACGAGCAGTACTTC. Translated: CSAKDREGFYEQYF.

This clonotype has at least ten counts. CDR3 sequence: CASSYSGTVNTGELFF. CDR3 bases: TGTGCCAGCAGCTACTCTGGGACAGTTAACACCGGGGAGCTGTTTTTT. V usage is TRBV7-3 and J usage is TRBJ2-2; 7 nucleotides align to TRBD1. This CDR3 contains 16 residues. J was trimmed by 2 bases and V by 4 bases; bases with no gene match: 7. Per germline, CDR1 SGHTA and CDR2 FQGTGA. Full variable domain (remainder filled in from reference TRBV7-3 and TRBJ2-2): GAGVSQTPSNKVTEKGKYVELRCDPISGHTALYWYRQSLGQGPEFLIYFQGTGAADDSGLPNDRFFAVRPEGSVSTLKIQRTERGDSAVYLCASSYSGTVNTGELFFGEGSRLTVL.

Concerning this clonotype: Since a much larger clone is just one base distant, this may be a read error. Because it lacks the conserved phenylalanine or tryptophan at the end, this CDR3 is likely a read error. The chain carries TRBV7-9 and TRBJ2-1; TRBD1 might be the D (6 bases). The length of the CDR3 is 17 residues. V was trimmed by 5 bases and J by 4 bases, leaving 21 bases between them. Germline lookup yields CDR1 SEHNR and CDR2 FQNEAQ (reference sequence). The CDR3 coding sequence is TGTGCCAGCAGCCCCCGGGACATTTGGGGGTCATACAATGAGCAGTTCTTG. This encodes CASSPRDIWGSYNEQFL.

This clonotype was seen at least ten times. CDR3 amino acids: CASYSSGVSADTQYF. In DNA, the CDR3 is TGTGCCAGCTACTCCTCCGGGGTCAGCGCAGATACGCAGTATTTT. The J gene is TRBJ2-3, the V gene TRBV28, with a weak D call TRBD2 (5 bases). The germline gives CDR1 MDHEN, CDR2 SYDVKM. This CDR3 has 15 amino acids. Trimming took 8 bases from V and 4 from J, leaving 19 bases between them. Using reference TRBV28 and TRBJ2-3 for the parts outside the CDR3, the full variable domain is DVKVTQSSRYLVKRTGEKVFLECVQDMDHENMFWYRQDPGLGLRLIYFSYDVKMKEKGDIPEGYSVSREKKERFSLILESASTNQTSMYLCASYSSGVSADTQYFGPGTRLTVL.

This clonotype was recorded at least ten times. The chain is built from TRBV10-3 and TRBJ1-5, with D maybe TRBD1 (5 bases). Germline V gene sequence: CDR1 ENHRY, CDR2 SYGVKD. V lost 2 bases and J 3 bases, leaving 8 bases between the germline ends. The length of the CDR3 is 14 residues. CDR3 DNA: TGTGCCATCAGTGAGCCGGGGACCAATCAGCCCCAGCATTTT. It is translated as CAISEPGTNQPQHF.

In its sample, this clonotype was seen many times. CDR3 nucleotides: TGTGCCAGCAGCTTATACCGGGACTTTCAAGAGACCCAGTACTTC. It translates to CASSLYRDFQETQYF. The rearrangement uses TRBV7-2 and TRBJ2-5; tentative D call: TRBD2 (6 bases). This CDR3 spans 15 amino acids. Germline loops: CDR1 SGHTA, CDR2 FQGNSA. Trimming left V 2 bases short and J 2 bases short, with 12 bases between.

This clonotype was detected many times. The V call is TRBV20-1, the J call TRBJ1-1; D is unclear. The CDR3 loop spans 11 amino acids. The germline gives CDR1 DFQATT, CDR2 SNEGSKA (reference sequence). Trimming took 1 base from V and 0 from J, leaving 0 bases between them. In DNA form, the CDR3 reads TGCAGTGCTAGAGTGAACACTGAAGCTTTCTTT. As protein: CSARVNTEAFF.

This clonotype was recorded at least ten times. This sequence joins TRBV6-5 and TRBJ2-3; perhaps TRBD1 as D (5 bases). Germline CDR1 and CDR2: MNHEY and SVGAGI. This CDR3 is built from 15 residues. Trimming took 0 bases from V and 1 from J, leaving 8 bases between them. CDR3 nucleotide sequence: TGTGCCAGCAGTTACTCGGTCAGGGGCACAGATACGCAGTATTTT. This translates into CASSYSVRGTDTQYF.

At least ten counts were recorded for this clonotype. The chain combines TRBV11-3 with TRBJ2-7, with unresolved D. Germline V gene data show CDR1 as SGHNT and CDR2 as YENEEA. Trimming took off 1 base at V and 6 bases at J, with 10 bases between the two ends. The CDR3 runs 13 residues. CDR3 residues: CASSLGGRTEQYF. The CDR3 nucleotides read TGTGCCAGCAGCTTAGGGGGAAGGACCGAGCAGTACTTC.

This clonotype was seen many times. The chain recombines TRBV11-3 with TRBJ2-2, with D possibly called TRBD1 or TRBD2 (6 bases each). V gave up 2 bases and J gave up 6 bases, with 10 bases separating them. CDR1 SGHNT and CDR2 YENEEA come from the germline V gene. This CDR3 spans 14 amino acids. CDR3: CASSLWGAAGELFF. CDR3 in DNA: TGTGCCAGCAGCTTATGGGGGGCCGCCGGGGAGCTGTTTTTT.

The V and J genes are TRBV10-2 and TRBJ2-7; no clear D. CDR3 length: 16 amino acids. V gave up 0 bases and J gave up 2 bases, with 14 bases separating them. Germline loops: CDR1 WSHSY, CDR2 SAAADI. CDR3 nucleotide sequence: TGCGCCAGCAGTGAGTCGGAGAGGTACATCACCTACGAGCAGTACTTC. Translation gives CASSESERYITYEQYF.

This clonotype has a count of ten or more. The CDR3 reads CASSLTGGQTQYF. Here the CDR3 DNA reads TGTGCCAGCAGCTTAACGGGGGGACAGACCCAGTACTTC. The chain is built from TRBV7-3 and TRBJ2-5; maybe TRBD2 (6 bases). CDR3 length equals 13 residues. Trimming cost V 0 bases and J 6 bases, with 8 bases left between them. Germline CDR1 SGHTA, CDR2 FQGTGA.

This clonotype was counted many times. The chain uses TRBV6-5 and TRBJ2-7; 7 bases are a match to TRBD1. The germline V gene encodes CDR1 MNHEY and CDR2 SVGAGI. CDR3 length equals 14 residues. V shed 4 bases and J 2 bases; nucleotides not matched to a gene: 5. In DNA, the CDR3 is TGTGCCAGCAGTTCCAGCGGACAGGCCTACGAGCAGTACGTC. The encoded protein is CASSSSGQAYEQYV.

This clonotype was seen repeatedly, ten times or more. This chain links TRBV20-1 with TRBJ2-2, with 7 bases fitting TRBD2. V trimming: 6 bases; J trimming: 6 bases; junction bases outside the gene matches: 7. The CDR3 is 13 amino acids. In germline, CDR1 is DFQATT, CDR2 SNEGSKA (reference sequence). The CDR3 DNA is TGCAGTGCACCGCAGGGAGGGGCCGGGGAGCTGTTTTTT. Encoded protein: CSAPQGGAGELFF.

The genes are TRBV6-6 and TRBJ2-2; D possibly corresponds to TRBD1 (6 bases). This CDR3 contains 15 residues. V gave up 2 bases and J gave up 4 bases, with 11 bases separating them. The germline V gene has CDR1 MNHNY and CDR2 SVGAGI (reference sequence). CDR3 nucleotide sequence: TGTGCCAGCAGTTACAAGGGGGAGAGCACCGGGGAGCTGTTTTTT. Protein product: CASSYKGESTGELFF.

V usage is TRBV9 and J usage is TRBJ1-2; D unresolved. Germline CDR1 reads SGDLS; CDR2 reads YYNGEE. Trimming left V 3 bases short and J 10 bases short, with 13 bases between. There are 12 residues in the CDR3. The CDR3 DNA reads TGTGCCAGCAGCGGCTCCATGACGGACTACACCTTC. Amino acids: CASSGSMTDYTF.

This clonotype was detected ten times or more. The chain joins TRBV28 to TRBJ1-2, with 8 bases fitting TRBD1. The junction had 5 bases not matched to a gene; V was cut back by 2 bases and J by 3 bases. Looked up from germline, CDR1 is MDHEN and CDR2 is SYDVKM. This CDR3 region has 15 residues. This CDR3 is CASSLRDRRHYGYTF. The CDR3 nucleotides read TGTGCCAGCAGTTTAAGGGACAGGCGACACTATGGCTACACCTTC.

This clonotype came up many times. The CDR3, as DNA: TGTGCCAGCAGTTACCCCCCGGGACAGGGGAGCATGAACACTGAAGCTTTCTTT. It specifies CASSYPPGQGSMNTEAFF. This sequence joins TRBV6-2 or TRBV6-3 and TRBJ1-1, with 10 bases matching TRBD1. The ends lost 2 bases at V and 0 bases at J; junction bases unmatched: 9. The CDR3 runs 18 residues. Germline V gene data show CDR1 as MNHEY and CDR2 as SVGEGT.

Remarks on this clonotype: It may be a read error: a sequence one base away is much more abundant. This CDR3 fails to terminate in the conserved phenylalanine or tryptophan, so it likely reflects a read error. J is TRBJ2-3 and V is TRBV4-1; D tentatively reads TRBD1 or TRBD2 (6 bases each). From germline, CDR1 is MGHRA and CDR2 YSYEKL. V shed 1 base and J shed 2 bases, with 13 bases lying between them. The CDR3 is 16 residues long. The CDR3 DNA reads TGCGCCAGCAGCCAAGTCAACAGGGAGGCCACAGATACGCAGTATTAT. Its protein product is CASSQVNREATDTQYY.

This clonotype showed up many times. The chain has TRBV6-2 or TRBV6-3 and TRBJ2-1, with 9 nucleotides matching TRBD2. V lost 2 bases, J lost 4 bases, and 6 bases stayed unmatched. CDR3 size: 16 residues. CDR1 and CDR2 (germline): MNHEY, SVGEGT. The CDR3 protein is CASSYSSTSGYNEQFF. The CDR3 DNA reads TGTGCCAGCAGTTACAGTTCGACTAGCGGTTACAATGAGCAGTTCTTC.

This clonotype was found many times. The chain has TRBV7-9 and TRBJ1-1; D remains ambiguous. Germline-derived CDR1 and CDR2 are SEHNR and FQNEAQ (reference sequence). The CDR3 totals 15 residues. V was trimmed by 2 bases and J by 5 bases, leaving 15 bases between them. CDR3 DNA: TGTGCCAGCAGCTTACGCTATCCGCCGGGGACTGAAGCTTTCTTT. This encodes CASSLRYPPGTEAFF.